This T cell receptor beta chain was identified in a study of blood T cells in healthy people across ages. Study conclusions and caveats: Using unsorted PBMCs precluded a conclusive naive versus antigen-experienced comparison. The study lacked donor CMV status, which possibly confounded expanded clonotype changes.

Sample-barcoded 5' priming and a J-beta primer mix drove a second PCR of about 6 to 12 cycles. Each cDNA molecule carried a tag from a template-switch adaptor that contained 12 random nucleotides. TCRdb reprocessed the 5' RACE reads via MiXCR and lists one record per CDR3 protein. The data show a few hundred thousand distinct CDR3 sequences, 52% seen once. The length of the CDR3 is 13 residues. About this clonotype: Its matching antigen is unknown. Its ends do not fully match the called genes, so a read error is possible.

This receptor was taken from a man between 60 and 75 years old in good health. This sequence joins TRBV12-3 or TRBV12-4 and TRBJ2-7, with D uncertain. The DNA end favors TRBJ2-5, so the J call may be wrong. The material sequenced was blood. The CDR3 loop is CVSSLWSGETQYF. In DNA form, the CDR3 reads TGTGTCAGCAGTTTATGGTCCGGGGAGACCCAGTACTTC.